This TCR beta chain was captured by sequencing in a study of blood T cells in healthy people across ages. The study's findings and limits: Higher diversity, along with more naive CD4+ cells, distinguished long-lived donors from aged donors. Changes seen in expanded clonotypes were possibly confounded by donor CMV status left unknown. Leaving the PBMCs unsorted stopped any conclusive comparison of naive versus antigen-experienced cells.

Through a sample-barcoded 5' primer and a J-beta primer mix, a second PCR was run for roughly 7 to 11 cycles. TCRdb fed the 5' RACE reads into MiXCR, producing one record per CDR3 protein. The sample shows 1.5 million to 2 million distinct CDR3 sequences, approximately 39% of them seen only once. V lost 4 bases, J lost 5 bases, and 15 bases lay in between. Germline CDR1 reads SGDLS; CDR2 reads YYNGEE. The CDR3 consists of 14 residues. Total RNA was isolated from each sample in quantities of at least 5 micrograms. To note about this clonotype: Its antigen is not identified.

The sequenced sample was blood. This TCR was recovered from a human donor in good health. V and J are TRBV9 and TRBJ1-2; D is ambiguous. The CDR3 loop is CASSSRVGWYGYTF. The CDR3 DNA reads TGTGCCAGCAGCTCCCGCGTGGGGTGGTATGGCTACACCTTC.